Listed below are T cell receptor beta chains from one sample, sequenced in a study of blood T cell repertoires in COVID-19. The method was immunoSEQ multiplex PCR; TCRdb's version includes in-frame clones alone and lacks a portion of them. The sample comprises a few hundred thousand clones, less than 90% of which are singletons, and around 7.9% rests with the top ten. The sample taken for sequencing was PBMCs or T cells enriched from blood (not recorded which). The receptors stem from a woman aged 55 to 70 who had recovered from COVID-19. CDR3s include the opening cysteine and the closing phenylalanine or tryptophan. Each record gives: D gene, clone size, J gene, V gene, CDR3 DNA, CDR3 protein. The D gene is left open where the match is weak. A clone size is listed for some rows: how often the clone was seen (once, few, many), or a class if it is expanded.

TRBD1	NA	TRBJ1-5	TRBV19	TGTGCCAGTAGTATGGAGGGGGCGCGGAATCAGCCCCAGCATTTT	CASSMEGARNQPQHF
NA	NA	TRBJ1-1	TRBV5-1	TGCGCCAGCAGCTTGGTTCGGGGGAAGGGTGAAGCTTTCTTT	CASSLVRGKGEAFF
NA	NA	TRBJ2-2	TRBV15	TGTGCCACCAGCGCCCCGGGACAGAACACCGGGGAGCTGTTTTTT	CATSAPGQNTGELFF
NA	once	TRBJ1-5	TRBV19	TGTGCCAGTAGTGGTAGGCAGGGAAATCAGCCCCAGCATTTT	CASSGRQGNQPQHF
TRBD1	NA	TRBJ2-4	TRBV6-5	TGTGCCAGCAGCCACACAGGGGACCCCAAAAACATTCAGTACTTC	CASSHTGDPKNIQYF
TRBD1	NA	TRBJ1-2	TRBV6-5	TGTGCCAGCGCCTCCCGGGACAGGTTGAACTATGGCTACACCTTC	CASASRDRLNYGYTF
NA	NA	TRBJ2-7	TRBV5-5	TGTGCCAGCACCTTGTCCCCCCAGGGTGAGTACGAGCAGTACTTC	CASTLSPQGEYEQYF
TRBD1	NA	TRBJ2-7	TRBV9	TGTGCCAGCAGCGTAGGACAGGGGGTCTACGAGCAGTACTTC	CASSVGQGVYEQYF
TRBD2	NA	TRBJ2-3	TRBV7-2	TGTGCCAGCAGCCCCCCACTAGCGAGAGATACGCAGTATTTT	CASSPPLARDTQYF
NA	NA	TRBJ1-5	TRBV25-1	TGTGCCAGCAGTGGGCAGGGCGGTCAGCCCCAGCATTTT	CASSGQGGQPQHF
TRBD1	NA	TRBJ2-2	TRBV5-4	TGTGCCAGCAGCTTTCCGGGACAGGGGTTGACCGGGGAGCTGTTTTTT	CASSFPGQGLTGELFF
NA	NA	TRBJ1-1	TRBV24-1	TGTGCCACCTCGGACAGAAGAAACACTGAAGCTTTCTTT	CATSDRRNTEAFF
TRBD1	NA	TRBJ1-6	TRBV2	TGTGCCAGCACAGGACAGGGCTGGTCACCCCTCCACTTT	CASTGQGWSPLHF
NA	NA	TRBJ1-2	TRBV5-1	TGCGCCAGCAGCTTGTTAGCGGGTACCAACTATGGCTACACCTTC	CASSLLAGTNYGYTF
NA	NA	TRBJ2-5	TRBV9	TGTGCCAGCAGCCCCGGGGGAGCTAGTGGGGTGACCCAGTACTTC	CASSPGGASGVTQYF
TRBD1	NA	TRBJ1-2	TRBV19	TGTGCCAGTAGTCTAGGCGGGACAGGGATTGGCTACACCTTC	CASSLGGTGIGYTF
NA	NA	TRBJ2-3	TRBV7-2	TGTGCCAGCAGCTTAGGGCCAGGGATAGATACGCAGTATTTT	CASSLGPGIDTQYF
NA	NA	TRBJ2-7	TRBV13	TGTGCCAGCAGCCACCGAGGTTTCTCCTCCTACGAGCAGTACTTC	CASSHRGFSSYEQYF
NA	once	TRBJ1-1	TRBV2	TGTGCCAGGGGGTCGGACACGAACACTGAAGCTTTCTTT	CARGSDTNTEAFF
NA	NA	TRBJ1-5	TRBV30	TGTGCCTGGAGTGTATCCGAAAGGGGACAGCCCCAGCATTTT	CAWSVSERGQPQHF
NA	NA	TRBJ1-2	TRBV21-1	TGTGCCAGCAGCAAAGGCACGGACAGGGTGAACTATGGCTACACCTTC	CASSKGTDRVNYGYTF
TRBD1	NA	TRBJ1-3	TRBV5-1	TGCGCCAGCAGCTTGGGACAGGGGGTAGGAAACACCATATATTTT	CASSLGQGVGNTIYF
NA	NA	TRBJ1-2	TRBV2	TGTGCCAGCAGAAAGTCGGGAGGGTTGGGCTATGGCTACACCTTC	CASRKSGGLGYGYTF
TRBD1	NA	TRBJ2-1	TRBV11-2	TGTGCCAGCAGCTCTCGGACAGGGAAGGATGAGCAGTTCTTC	CASSSRTGKDEQFF
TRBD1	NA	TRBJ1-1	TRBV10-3	TGTGCCATCAGTGGAGGGGGCTACACTGAAGCTTTCTTT	CAISGGGYTEAFF
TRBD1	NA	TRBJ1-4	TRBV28	TGTGCCAGCAGTGTCCGACAGGGGGCTGCTAATGAAAAACTGTTTTTT	CASSVRQGAANEKLFF
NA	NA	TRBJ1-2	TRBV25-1	TGTGCCAGCAGAACCGGACAAAGCGAATATTATGGCTACACCTTC	CASRTGQSEYYGYTF
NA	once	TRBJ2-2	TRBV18	TGTGCCAGCTCACCACGGTATGGAGGTGGAGGGTCCGGGGAGCTGTTTTTT	CASSPRYGGGGSGELFF
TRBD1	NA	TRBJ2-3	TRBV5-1	TGCGCCAGCACCCCTGGACAGGGCCCAGATACGCAGTATTTT	CASTPGQGPDTQYF
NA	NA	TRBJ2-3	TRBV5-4	TGTGCCAGCAGCTTGGTGGCTAGCCCAGATACGCAGTATTTT	CASSLVASPDTQYF
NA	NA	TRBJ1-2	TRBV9	TGTGCCAGCCGGGGGGTCCGGGGCTACACCTTC	CASRGVRGYTF
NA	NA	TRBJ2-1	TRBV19	TGTGCCAGTACCTGGGTTGGACAGCGGGGAAACAATGAGCAGTTCTTC	CASTWVGQRGNNEQFF
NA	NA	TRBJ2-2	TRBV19	TGTGCCAGTAGAGAGGATAGGGGCCCCGGGGAGCTGTTTTTT	CASREDRGPGELFF
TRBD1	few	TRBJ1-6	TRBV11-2	TGTGCCAGCAGCTTAGGAGGGACAGGGAGTAATTCACCCCTCCACTTT	CASSLGGTGSNSPLHF
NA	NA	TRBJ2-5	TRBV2	TGTGCCAGCAGTGAAGCCTACAGAGAGACCCAGTACTTC	CASSEAYRETQYF
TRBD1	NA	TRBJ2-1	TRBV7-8	TGTGCCAGCAGGAGGACGGGACAGGGAACGGGTGAGCAGTTCTTC	CASRRTGQGTGEQFF
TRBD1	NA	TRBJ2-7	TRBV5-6	TGTGCCAGCAGCTCCGTCCGGGACAGGCGAACCTCAATCTCCTACGAGCAGTACTTC	CASSSVRDRRTSISYEQYF
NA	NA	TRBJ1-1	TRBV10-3	TGTGCCTCACGGGGGGTCGAAACTGAAGCTTTCTTT	CASRGVETEAFF
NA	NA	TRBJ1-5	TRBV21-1	TGTGCCATACAAGTTCCAGGGATGAAGAGCAATCAGCCCCAGCATTTT	CAIQVPGMKSNQPQHF
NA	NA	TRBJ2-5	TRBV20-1	TGCAGTCCGGGGATCCAAGAGACCCAGTACTTC	CSPGIQETQYF
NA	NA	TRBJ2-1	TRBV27	TGTGCCAGCAGTGGAAACTTCAGGGCAAATGAGCAGTTCTTC	CASSGNFRANEQFF
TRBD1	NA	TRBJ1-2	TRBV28	TGTGCCAGCAGTCCACCAGGAGGGACAGGGGGGAATAGCTACACCTTC	CASSPPGGTGGNSYTF
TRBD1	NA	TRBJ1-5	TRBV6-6	TGTGCCAGCAGATCTTCAGGGGGTGATCAGCCCCAGCATTTT	CASRSSGGDQPQHF
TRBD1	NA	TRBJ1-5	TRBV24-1	TGTGCCACCAGTGATGGCAGGACAGGGGTAAATCAGCCCCAGCATTTT	CATSDGRTGVNQPQHF
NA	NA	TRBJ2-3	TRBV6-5	TGTGCCAGCAGCTTTAGACAGGCTCAGGTAGATACGCAGTATTTT	CASSFRQAQVDTQYF
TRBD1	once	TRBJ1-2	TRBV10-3	TGTGCCATCAGCCGAATGACAGGGGGTCATGGCTACACCTTC	CAISRMTGGHGYTF
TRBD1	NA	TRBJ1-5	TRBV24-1	TGTGCCACCAGCCCCGGGACAGATGATGTAGCCCAGCATTTT	CATSPGTDDVAQHF